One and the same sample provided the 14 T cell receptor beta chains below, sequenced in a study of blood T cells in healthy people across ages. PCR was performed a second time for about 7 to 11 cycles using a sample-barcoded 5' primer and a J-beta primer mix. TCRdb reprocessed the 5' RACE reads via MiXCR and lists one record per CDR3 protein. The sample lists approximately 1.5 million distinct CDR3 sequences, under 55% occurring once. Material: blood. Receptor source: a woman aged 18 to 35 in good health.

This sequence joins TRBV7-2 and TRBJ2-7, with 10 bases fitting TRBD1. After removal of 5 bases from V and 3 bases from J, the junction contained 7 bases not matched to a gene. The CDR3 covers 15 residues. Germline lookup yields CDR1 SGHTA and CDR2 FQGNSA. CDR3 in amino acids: CASSERQGAYYEQYF. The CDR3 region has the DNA TGTGCCAGCAGCGAGCGACAGGGGGCCTACTACGAGCAGTACTTC.

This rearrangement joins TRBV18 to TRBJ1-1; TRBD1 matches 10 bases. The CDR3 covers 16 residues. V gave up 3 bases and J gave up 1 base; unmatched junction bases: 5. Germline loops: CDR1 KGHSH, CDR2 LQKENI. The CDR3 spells CASSPWDRGGNTEAFF. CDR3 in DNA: TGTGCCAGCTCACCTTGGGACAGGGGAGGGAACACTGAAGCTTTCTTT.

The CDR3 protein is CASSDMGLAGANEQYF. DNA for the CDR3: TGTGCCAGCTCCGACATGGGACTAGCGGGAGCGAATGAGCAGTACTTC. The chain couples TRBV27 to TRBJ2-5; 14 bases are shared with TRBD2. Germline-derived CDR1 and CDR2 are MNHEY and SMNVEV (reference sequence). V dropped 8 bases and J dropped 11; count of bases not matched to a gene: 16. This CDR3 has 16 residues.

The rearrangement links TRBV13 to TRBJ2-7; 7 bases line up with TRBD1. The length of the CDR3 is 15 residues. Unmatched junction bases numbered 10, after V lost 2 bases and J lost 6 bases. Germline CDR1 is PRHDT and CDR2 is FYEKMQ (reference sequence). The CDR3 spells CASSLIGTGVGEQYF. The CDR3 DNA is TGTGCCAGCAGCTTAATCGGTACAGGGGTGGGCGAGCAGTACTTC.

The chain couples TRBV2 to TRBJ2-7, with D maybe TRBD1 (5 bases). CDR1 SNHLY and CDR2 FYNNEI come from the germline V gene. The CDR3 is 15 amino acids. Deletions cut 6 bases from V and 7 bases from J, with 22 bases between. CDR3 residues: CASRKTETAVNEQYF. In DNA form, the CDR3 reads TGTGCCAGCAGGAAGACAGAGACGGCAGTCAATGAGCAGTACTTC.

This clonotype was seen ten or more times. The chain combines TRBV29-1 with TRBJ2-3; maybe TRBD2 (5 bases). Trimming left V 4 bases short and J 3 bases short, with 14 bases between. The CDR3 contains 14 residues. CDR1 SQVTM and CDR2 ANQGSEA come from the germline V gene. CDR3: CSVVRESWTDTQYF. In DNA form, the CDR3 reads TGCAGCGTTGTACGGGAATCGTGGACAGATACGCAGTATTTT.

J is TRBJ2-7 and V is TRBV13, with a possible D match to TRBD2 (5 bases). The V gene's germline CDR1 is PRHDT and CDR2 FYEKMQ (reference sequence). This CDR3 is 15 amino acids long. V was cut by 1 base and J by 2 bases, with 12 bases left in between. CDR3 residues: CASSLDLEGAYEQYF. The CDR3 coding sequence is TGTGCCAGCAGCTTAGACCTAGAGGGAGCCTACGAGCAGTACTTC. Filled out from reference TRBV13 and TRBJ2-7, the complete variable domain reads AAGVIQSPRHLIKEKRETATLKCYPIPRHDTVYWYQQGPGQDPQFLISFYEKMQSDKGSIPDRFSAQQFSDYHSELNMSSLELGDSALYFCASSLDLEGAYEQYFGPGTRLTVT.

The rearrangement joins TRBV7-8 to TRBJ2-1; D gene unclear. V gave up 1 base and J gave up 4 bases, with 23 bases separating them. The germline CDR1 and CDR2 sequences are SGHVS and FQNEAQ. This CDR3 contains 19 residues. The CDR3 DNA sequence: TGTGCCAGCAGCTTAGGCCCCACGGGCCCAGGACCCTTTTACAATGAGCAGTTCTTC. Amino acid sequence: CASSLGPTGPGPFYNEQFF.

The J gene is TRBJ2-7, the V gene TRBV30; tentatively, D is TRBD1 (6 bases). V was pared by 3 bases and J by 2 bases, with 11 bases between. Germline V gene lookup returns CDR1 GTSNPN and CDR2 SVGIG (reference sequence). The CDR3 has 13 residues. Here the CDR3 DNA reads TGTGCCTGGAGAAAGGGACAAACCTACGAGCAGTACTTC. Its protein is CAWRKGQTYEQYF.

For the CDR3, the DNA is TGCGCCAGCAGTCATCCGGCGGCGAACACTGAAGCTTTCTTT. Translating it yields CASSHPAANTEAFF. This chain connects TRBV4-1 to TRBJ1-1; D not certain. The CDR3 totals 14 residues. V lost 6 bases and J 1 base, leaving 12 bases between the germline ends. Germline CDR1 reads MGHRA; CDR2 reads YSYEKL.

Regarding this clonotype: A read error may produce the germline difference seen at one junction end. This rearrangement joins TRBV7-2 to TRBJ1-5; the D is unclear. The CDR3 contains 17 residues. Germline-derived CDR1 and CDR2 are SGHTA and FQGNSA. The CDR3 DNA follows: TGTGCCAGCAGCTTAGGAGGTTTCGTGGGTAAAAATCAGCCCCGGCATTTT. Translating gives CASSLGGFVGKNQPRHF.

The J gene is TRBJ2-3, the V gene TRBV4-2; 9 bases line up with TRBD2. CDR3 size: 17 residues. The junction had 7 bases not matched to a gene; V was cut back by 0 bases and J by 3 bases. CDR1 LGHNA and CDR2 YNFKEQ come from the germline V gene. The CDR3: CASSQEEAGGPTDTQYF. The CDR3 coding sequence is TGTGCCAGCAGCCAAGAGGAGGCGGGAGGGCCAACAGATACGCAGTATTTT.

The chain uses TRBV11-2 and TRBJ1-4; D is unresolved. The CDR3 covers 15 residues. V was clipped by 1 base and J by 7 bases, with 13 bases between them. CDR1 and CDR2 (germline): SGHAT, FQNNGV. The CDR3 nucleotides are TGTGCCAGCAGCTTAGCCCCCCTCATCGGTGAAAAACTGTTTTTT. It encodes CASSLAPLIGEKLFF.

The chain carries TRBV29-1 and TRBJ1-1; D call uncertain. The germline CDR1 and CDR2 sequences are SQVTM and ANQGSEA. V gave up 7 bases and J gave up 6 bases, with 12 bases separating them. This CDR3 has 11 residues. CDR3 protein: CSAQWSAEAFF. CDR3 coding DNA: TGCAGCGCTCAATGGTCGGCTGAAGCTTTCTTT.